A selection of T cell receptor beta chains follows, all from one sample in a study of blood T cell repertoires in COVID-19. Only in-frame clones appear in the TCRdb table, and some are missing; sequencing was by immunoSEQ multiplex PCR. The sample consists of fewer than 180,000 clones, roughly 80% of them appearing once. Specimen: peripheral blood. The receptors were gathered from a man between 65 and 79 years old with acute or convalescent COVID-19. Both conserved end residues are part of each CDR3. The order of the fields is clone size, V gene, J gene, D gene, CDR3 protein, CDR3 DNA. D genes are given only for firm matches. Size values are once, few and many counts, or a class for expanded clones, and some rows have none.

-	TRBV7-2	TRBJ2-1	-	CASSRERGSYNEQFF	TGTGCCAGCAGCCGGGAGAGGGGATCCTACAATGAGCAGTTCTTC
few	TRBV5-1	TRBJ2-3	-	CASSRQEVEDTQYF	TGCGCCAGCAGCCGCCAGGAGGTTGAAGATACGCAGTATTTT
-	TRBV30	TRBJ2-3	TRBD2	CAWSGGAGDTQYF	TGTGCCTGGAGCGGGGGGGCCGGAGATACGCAGTATTTT
-	TRBV6-5	TRBJ1-5	-	CASSHTDGDQPQHF	TGTGCCAGCAGTCACACCGACGGGGATCAGCCCCAGCATTTT
-	TRBV27	TRBJ2-3	-	CASSPQHRGGDTQYF	TGTGCCAGCAGTCCCCAGCATAGGGGCGGTGATACGCAGTATTTT
-	TRBV5-1	TRBJ2-7	TRBD1	CASSRTGGSYEQYF	TGCGCCAGCAGCAGAACAGGGGGATCCTACGAGCAGTACTTC
-	TRBV27	TRBJ2-1	-	CASSLSGNEQFF	TGTGCCAGCAGTTTATCCGGGAATGAGCAGTTCTTC
once	TRBV7-7	TRBJ1-4	TRBD1	CASSPDYGQALGEKLFF	TGTGCTAGCAGCCCCGATTATGGACAGGCCCTGGGGGAAAAACTGTTTTTT
-	TRBV11-2	TRBJ1-6	TRBD1	CASSAQTGTNSPLHF	TGTGCCAGCAGCGCCCAGACAGGGACAAATTCACCCCTCCACTTT
-	TRBV6-5	TRBJ1-2	-	CATLAWATTTYGYTF	TGTGCCACCCTGGCTTGGGCAACCACAACCTATGGCTACACCTTC
-	TRBV10-3	TRBJ1-3	-	CAISAGYSGNTIYF	TGTGCCATCAGTGCGGGGTACTCTGGAAACACCATATATTTT
-	TRBV19	TRBJ2-3	-	CASSPDRGGTDTQYF	TGTGCCAGTAGTCCCGACAGGGGAGGGACAGATACGCAGTATTTT
-	TRBV4-1	TRBJ2-3	TRBD2	CASSPLAGGSDTQYF	TGCGCCAGCAGCCCTCTCGCGGGGGGCTCAGATACGCAGTATTTT
-	TRBV28	TRBJ2-2	TRBD1	CASTGQGTGELFF	TGTGCCAGCACCGGACAGGGGACCGGGGAGCTGTTTTTT
-	TRBV6-5	TRBJ1-5	-	CATTGGRSNQPQHF	TGTGCCACCACCGGCGGTCGTAGCAATCAGCCCCAGCATTTT
-	TRBV6-5	TRBJ1-1	-	CASTGLSNTEAFF	TGTGCCAGCACAGGCCTGTCGAACACTGAAGCTTTCTTT
-	TRBV6-2/TRBV6-3	TRBJ2-2	TRBD1	CASSYRRTGLNTGELFF	TGTGCCAGCAGTTACCGACGGACAGGACTGAACACCGGGGAGCTGTTTTTT
-	TRBV6-5	TRBJ1-4	TRBD1	CASSPGQGGEKLFF	TGTGCCAGCAGTCCGGGACAGGGGGGTGAAAAACTGTTTTTT
-	TRBV10-3	TRBJ2-7	TRBD1	CAISEGTGVYEQYF	TGTGCCATCAGTGAAGGGACAGGGGTTTACGAGCAGTACTTC
-	TRBV4-2	TRBJ2-5	TRBD2	CASSQDQGSGSSETQYF	TGTGCCAGCAGCCAAGATCAAGGTAGCGGGAGTTCAGAGACCCAGTACTTC
-	TRBV5-1	TRBJ2-5	TRBD2	CASSGGLGQETQYF	TGCGCCAGCAGCGGCGGACTAGGGCAAGAGACCCAGTACTTC
-	TRBV2	TRBJ1-4	-	CASSEGGSNEKLFF	TGTGCCAGCAGTGAAGGCGGCAGTAATGAAAAACTGTTTTTT
-	TRBV27	TRBJ1-1	-	CASSSYGGSVNTEAFF	TGTGCCAGCAGTTCTTATGGGGGCTCAGTGAACACTGAAGCTTTCTTT
-	TRBV19	TRBJ1-2	-	CASSILMTALVDYGYTF	TGTGCCAGTAGTATATTGATGACAGCATTAGTCGACTATGGCTACACCTTC
-	TRBV27	TRBJ2-7	TRBD2	CASRRGDGSYEQYF	TGTGCCAGCAGGCGGGGGGACGGCTCCTACGAGCAGTACTTC
-	TRBV12-3/TRBV12-4	TRBJ1-3	-	CASSPESGNTIYF	TGTGCCAGCAGCCCAGAATCTGGAAACACCATATATTTT
once	TRBV5-1	TRBJ2-1	-	CASSSTTTVDNEQFF	TGCGCCAGCAGCTCCACTACCACCGTGGATAATGAGCAGTTCTTC
-	TRBV7-9	TRBJ2-1	TRBD1	CASSGRGRDEQFF	TGTGCCAGCTCGGGCAGGGGGCGCGATGAGCAGTTCTTC
-	TRBV5-5	TRBJ1-5	TRBD1	CASSFGLQGLSNQPQHF	TGTGCCAGCAGCTTTGGACTACAGGGGTTAAGCAATCAGCCCCAGCATTTT
-	TRBV28	TRBJ2-7	TRBD2	CASSRTLRTSGSYEQYF	TGTGCCAGCAGCCGAACCCTGAGGACTAGCGGCTCCTACGAGCAGTACTTC
-	TRBV5-1	TRBJ2-5	-	CASSLDYFQETQYF	TGCGCCAGCAGCTTGGACTATTTCCAAGAGACCCAGTACTTC
-	TRBV4-2	TRBJ2-3	-	CASSRDTSPGTQYF	TGTGCCAGCAGCCGCGATACTTCCCCTGGTACGCAGTATTTT
-	TRBV5-1	TRBJ2-3	TRBD2	CASSFAGGSTDTQYF	TGCGCCAGCAGCTTCGCGGGGGGGAGCACAGATACGCAGTATTTT
-	TRBV28	TRBJ1-2	TRBD1	CASSQPGQGDYGYTF	TGTGCCAGCAGTCAGCCGGGACAGGGTGACTATGGCTACACCTTC
-	TRBV15	TRBJ2-7	-	CALRKDGSGPSYEQYF	TGTGCCTTGAGGAAAGACGGGTCAGGGCCTTCCTACGAGCAGTACTTC
-	TRBV5-4	TRBJ1-1	-	CASSPGSQNTEAFF	TGTGCCAGCAGCCCCGGTAGCCAGAACACTGAAGCTTTCTTT
-	TRBV28	TRBJ1-2	-	CASSLLEASYGYTF	TGTGCCAGCAGTTTACTGGAGGCCTCCTATGGCTACACCTTC
-	TRBV19	TRBJ1-1	TRBD1	CASSLRTGGWNTEAFF	TGTGCCAGTAGTCTGAGGACAGGGGGCTGGAACACTGAAGCTTTCTTT
-	TRBV2	TRBJ1-5	TRBD1	CASSEDRTGSQPQHF	TGTGCCAGCAGTGAGGATCGGACAGGGAGTCAGCCCCAGCATTTT
-	TRBV7-2	TRBJ1-6	TRBD1	CASSSTGGVRSSPLHF	TGTGCCAGCAGCTCTACAGGGGGCGTCCGGTCTTCACCCCTCCACTTT
-	TRBV9	TRBJ1-2	-	CASSGGGGGYTF	TGTGCCAGCTCGGGCGGGGGCGGTGGCTACACCTTC
-	TRBV18	TRBJ2-5	TRBD2	CASSPGLEQETQYF	TGTGCCAGCTCACCCGGACTAGAACAAGAGACCCAGTACTTC
-	TRBV19	TRBJ2-5	-	CASSTLTGPQETQYF	TGTGCCAGTAGTACCCTAACAGGGCCCCAAGAGACCCAGTACTTC
-	TRBV29-1	TRBJ2-1	TRBD2	CSGLAAYNEQFF	TGCAGCGGACTAGCGGCCTACAATGAGCAGTTCTTC
-	TRBV10-2	TRBJ2-7	TRBD2	CASSESLLRGGYGQYF	TGCGCCAGCAGTGAGTCTCTTCTGCGCGGGGGGTACGGGCAGTACTTC
-	TRBV3-1/TRBV3-2	TRBJ2-5	TRBD2	CASSQASRASGGVETQYF	TGTGCCAGCAGCCAAGCATCTCGGGCTAGCGGGGGGGTGGAGACCCAGTACTTC
-	TRBV18	TRBJ2-7	-	CASSSEGISSYEQYF	TGTGCCAGCTCATCCGAGGGTATCAGCTCCTACGAGCAGTACTTC
-	TRBV19	TRBJ2-6	-	CASSILVPGFSGANVLTF	TGTGCCAGTAGTATTCTAGTCCCGGGTTTCTCTGGGGCCAACGTCCTGACTTTC
-	TRBV9	TRBJ2-3	TRBD2	CASSPPSGGELDTQYF	TGTGCCAGCAGCCCACCTAGCGGGGGGGAGCTAGATACGCAGTATTTT
-	TRBV10-2	TRBJ2-7	-	CASSEMDTLTYF	TGCGCCAGCAGTGAGATGGACACCTTGACGTACTTC
-	TRBV11-2	TRBJ1-5	-	CASSLDPGGRQPQHF	TGTGCCAGCAGCTTAGATCCTGGGGGGAGGCAGCCCCAGCATTTT
-	TRBV28	TRBJ1-4	-	CASRTGGTNEKLFF	TGTGCCAGCCGGACGGGGGGAACTAATGAAAAACTGTTTTTT
few	TRBV7-8	TRBJ2-7	-	CASSLGGTLKGPYEQYF	TGTGCCAGCAGCTTAGGAGGGACTCTCAAGGGTCCCTACGAGCAGTACTTC
-	TRBV7-9	TRBJ1-1	TRBD1	CASSFQGVLNTEAFF	TGTGCCAGCAGCTTCCAGGGGGTTTTGAACACTGAAGCTTTCTTT
-	TRBV5-1	TRBJ2-3	-	CASSLTGVEDTQYF	TGCGCCAGCAGCTTGACGGGAGTGGAAGATACGCAGTATTTT
-	TRBV15	TRBJ1-1	-	CATSRDLGGGVNTEAFF	TGTGCCACCAGCAGAGATTTAGGGGGAGGGGTGAACACTGAAGCTTTCTTT
-	TRBV2	TRBJ2-1	-	CASSEALKTGGGNNEQFF	TGTGCCAGCAGTGAAGCGCTCAAAACAGGGGGGGGAAACAATGAGCAGTTCTTC
-	TRBV4-2	TRBJ2-3	TRBD1	CASSQESRGPDTQYF	TGTGCCAGCAGCCAAGAAAGCAGGGGGCCCGATACGCAGTATTTT